This passage covers 28 T cell receptor beta chains from one sample sequenced in a study of cytomegalovirus exposure and HLA in healthy donors (dated by TCRdb to the late 2010s). Libraries were constructed by the immunoSEQ multiplex PCR assay. For the multiplex PCR, a mixture combining 60 forward primers for TCR Vbeta segments and 13 reverse primers for TCR Jbeta segments was used. TCRdb provides this immuneACCESS table in a form limited to in-frame rearrangements. Some clones are lacking; in checked studies, under half of them reflect an unresolved V gene, and why the rest are absent is not known. The sample records 80,000 to 100,000 clones, roughly 70% of which are singletons. The ten largest clones take up roughly 16% of the sample. Sequencing was done on a sample of PBMCs. The receptors were gathered from a woman aged 18 to 35 in good health and CMV-seropositive.

Of note for this clone: Germline and junction disagree at one end, which may indicate a read error. The same CDR3 can be traced to other DNA sequences in this sample. The CDR3 protein is CASSQEAAGGWGVSTDTQYF. CDR3 bases: TGCGCCAGCAGCCAAGAGGCAGCGGGGGGTTGGGGGGTTAGCACAGACACGCAGTATTTT. This sequence joins TRBV4-3 and TRBJ2-3; 9 bases fit TRBD2. Germline V gives CDR1 LGHNA, CDR2 YSLEER. This CDR3 has 20 residues.

This chain links TRBV5-1 with TRBJ2-1, with TRBD1 matching over 11 bases. CDR1 is SGHRS, CDR2 YFSETQ, per germline. The CDR3 is 15 amino acids. J lost 6 bases, V lost 4 bases, and 6 bases had no gene match. The CDR3 loop is CASSPGQGARNEQFF. The CDR3 DNA reads as TGCGCCAGCAGCCCCGGACAGGGGGCACGCAATGAGCAGTTCTTC.

V gene TRBV5-1 combines with J gene TRBJ2-7; no clear D gene. Germline CDR1 and CDR2: SGHRS and YFSETQ. V lost 4 bases, J lost 3 bases, and 14 bases lay in between. This CDR3 is built from 14 residues. CDR3 DNA: TGCGCCAGCAGCCCGTGGAGTGTTCTCTACGAGCAGTACTTC. This gives the protein CASSPWSVLYEQYF.

This clone was seen only once. The rearrangement uses TRBV18 and TRBJ2-3; D is undetermined. The CDR3 is 14 amino acids. The germline V gene encodes CDR1 KGHSH and CDR2 LQKENI. Trimming pared 8 bases from V and 0 bases from J, leaving 12 bases between. The CDR3 loop is CASTYLTSTDTQYF. The CDR3 DNA follows: TGTGCCAGCACTTACCTGACTAGCACAGATACGCAGTATTTT.

The chain has TRBV4-3 and TRBJ2-6; 8 bases are a match to TRBD1. V lost 0 bases to trimming and J lost 2 bases; unmatched junction nucleotides: 9. The CDR3 consists of 19 residues. The germline gives CDR1 LGHNA, CDR2 YSLEER. CDR3 protein: CASSQDPPDRVAGANVLTF. CDR3 bases: TGCGCCAGCAGCCAAGATCCCCCGGACAGGGTGGCTGGGGCCAACGTCCTGACTTTC.

The chain combines TRBV18 with TRBJ2-7; 7 bases fit TRBD2. V was clipped by 2 bases and J by 4 bases; unmatched bases: 11. The CDR3 is 16 amino acids. The germline V gene encodes CDR1 KGHSH and CDR2 LQKENI. The CDR3 is CASSPGWREIRYEQYF. DNA of the CDR3: TGTGCCAGCTCACCAGGTTGGCGGGAGATTCGATACGAGCAGTACTTC.

The chain recombines TRBV10-3 with TRBJ2-7; 11 nucleotides align to TRBD2. This CDR3 region has 20 residues. V gave up 2 bases and J gave up 2 bases; unmatched junction bases: 17. The germline gives CDR1 ENHRY, CDR2 SYGVKD. As DNA, the CDR3 is TGTGCCATCAGTGAGCCCCTTCAACTAGCGGGAGAAATTTCCCCCTACGAGCAGTACTTC. It translates to CAISEPLQLAGEISPYEQYF.

This clone was picked up a small number of times. This chain joins TRBV5-6 and TRBJ1-2; D is undetermined. CDR1 is SGHDT and CDR2 is YYEEEE in the germline V gene. The CDR3 runs 13 residues. The V and J ends lost 1 base and 7 bases respectively, with 11 bases between them. The CDR3 DNA sequence: TGTGCCAGCAGCTTGACAGAGCCTTCTGGCTACACCTTC. This gives the protein CASSLTEPSGYTF.

The V gene is TRBV9, the J gene TRBJ2-2; 7 nucleotides match TRBD2. Germline V gives CDR1 SGDLS, CDR2 YYNGEE. Trimming cost V 2 bases and J 4 bases; bases outside gene matches: 8. This CDR3 is built from 16 residues. In nucleotides, the CDR3 is TGTGCCAGCAGCGTGGGCGGGGGATTCCCCACCGGGGAGCTGTTTTTT. This sequence encodes CASSVGGGFPTGELFF.

The sample holds a few counts of this clone. The chain has TRBV4-2 and TRBJ2-7, with 11 bases that match TRBD2. V trimming: 4 bases; J trimming: 8 bases; junction bases outside the gene matches: 13. This CDR3 spans 16 amino acids. CDR1 LGHNA and CDR2 YNFKEQ come from the germline V gene. In nucleotides, the CDR3 is TGTGCCAGCAGCCCCGAGTTAGCGGGGGGGTTTACGCAGCAGTACTTC. Translated: CASSPELAGGFTQQYF.

The chain has TRBV19 and TRBJ2-1, with D unclear. Trimming took off 6 bases at V and 4 bases at J, with 13 bases between the two ends. CDR3 length: 14 amino acids. The V gene's germline CDR1 is LNHDA and CDR2 SQIVND (reference sequence). CDR3 nucleotide sequence: TGTGCCAGTAGCAGCCCCGGCGGTTACAATGAGCAGTTCTTC. This gives the protein CASSSPGGYNEQFF.

The rearrangement joins TRBV2 to TRBJ2-1; 10 nucleotides agree with TRBD2. Germline V lookup: CDR1 SNHLY, CDR2 FYNNEI. With 5 bases clipped from V and 8 bases from J, the junction kept 9 bases outside the gene matches. The CDR3 sequence is 15 residues long. CDR3 nucleotide sequence: TGTGCCAGCAGTTCTAGCGGGAGAATTACGGATGAGCAGTTCTTC. It specifies CASSSSGRITDEQFF. Full variable domain (outside the CDR3, taken from reference TRBV2 and TRBJ2-1): EPEVTQTPSHQVTQMGQEVILRCVPISNHLYFYWYRQILGQKVEFLVSFYNNEISEKSEIFDDQFSVERPDGSNFTLKIRSTKLEDSAMYFCASSSSGRITDEQFFGPGTRLTVL.

This clone was seen a few times. The chain employs TRBV30 and TRBJ2-5; 13 bases match TRBD2. The DNA end lines up better with TRBJ2-7; the J call may be wrong. The CDR3 has 15 residues. Germline V gives CDR1 GTSNPN, CDR2 SVGIG (reference sequence). The CDR3 nucleotides read TGTGCCTGGAGCGGGACTAGCGGGATGGGGTACGAGCAGTACTTC. This translates into CAWSGTSGMGYEQYF.

V gene TRBV6-1 combines with J gene TRBJ1-4, with a tentative D call TRBD1 (6 bases). The CDR3 extends over 13 amino acids. V lost 10 bases, J lost 8 bases, and 17 bases lay in between. The germline V gene encodes CDR1 MNHNS and CDR2 SASEGT. The CDR3 here is CATRDTAGEKLFF. The CDR3 DNA sequence: TGTGCCACCAGGGACACGGCAGGCGAAAAACTGTTTTTT.

The chain joins TRBV18 to TRBJ1-3; D perhaps matches TRBD1 (6 bases). This CDR3 is built from 16 residues. V lost 1 base to trimming and J lost 0 bases, with 10 bases between them. The V gene's germline CDR1 is KGHSH and CDR2 LQKENI. Here the CDR3 reads CASSPLGTSSGNTIYF. The CDR3 DNA follows: TGTGCCAGCTCACCACTTGGGACAAGCTCTGGAAACACCATATATTTT.

The rearrangement links TRBV18 to TRBJ2-1, with D perhaps TRBD2 (5 bases). The germline CDR1 and CDR2 sequences are KGHSH and LQKENI. Trimming took off 1 base at V and 9 bases at J, with 13 bases between the two ends. The CDR3 is 14 amino acids. In DNA form, the CDR3 reads TGTGCCAGCTCACCACTCATCACAGCGGCTGAGCAGTTCTTC. As protein: CASSPLITAAEQFF.

The chain uses TRBV30 and TRBJ1-5; 8 bases align to TRBD1. J lost 3 bases, V lost 3 bases, and 13 bases had no gene match. There are 17 residues in the CDR3. Germline V lookup: CDR1 GTSNPN, CDR2 SVGIG (reference sequence). The CDR3 spells CAWSETGAGAVNQPQHF. The CDR3 region has the DNA TGTGCCTGGAGCGAGACAGGGGCCGGAGCCGTCAATCAGCCCCAGCATTTT.

This clone came up once. The rearrangement uses TRBV7-2 and TRBJ2-5; a weak D match, TRBD2 (6 bases). Trimming took off 1 base at V and 8 bases at J, with 11 bases between the two ends. The germline gives CDR1 SGHTA, CDR2 FQGNSA. The CDR3 spans 13 residues. CDR3 sequence: CASSLVTGDTQYF. The CDR3 nucleotides are TGTGCCAGCAGCTTAGTTACGGGGGACACCCAGTACTTC.

The chain combines TRBV2 with TRBJ1-1; TRBD1 might be the D (6 bases). V was trimmed by 3 bases and J by 0 bases, leaving 11 bases between them. Germline CDR1 reads SNHLY; CDR2 reads FYNNEI. The CDR3 sequence is 15 residues long. The CDR3 protein is CASSDQGTMNTEAFF. The CDR3 DNA reads as TGTGCCAGCAGTGATCAGGGGACGATGAACACTGAAGCTTTCTTT.

The V call is TRBV4-1, the J call TRBJ2-2, with 8 bases fitting TRBD2. The germline V gene encodes CDR1 MGHRA and CDR2 YSYEKL. The CDR3 contains 17 residues. V shed 1 base and J 3 bases; nucleotides not matched to a gene: 7. The CDR3: CASSQGPTSAYTGELFF. The CDR3 region has the DNA TGCGCCAGCAGCCAAGGTCCGACTAGCGCATACACCGGGGAGCTGTTTTTT.

The chain couples TRBV7-9 to TRBJ2-2; 8 positions agree with TRBD1. Trimming took 6 bases from V and 6 from J; bases not matched to a gene: 3. The CDR3 is 13 amino acids. CDR1 and CDR2 (germline): SEHNR, FQNEAQ (reference sequence). The CDR3 nucleotides are TGTGCCAGCAGTTACAGGGGGGCCGGGGAGCTGTTTTTT. Amino acids: CASSYRGAGELFF. Full variable domain (remainder filled in from reference TRBV7-9 and TRBJ2-2): DTGVSQNPRHKITKRGQNVTFRCDPISEHNRLYWYRQTLGQGPEFLTYFQNEAQLEKSRLLSDRFSAERPKGSFSTLEIQRTEQGDSAMYLCASSYRGAGELFFGEGSRLTVL.

There are a few counts of this clone. V is TRBV5-4 and J is TRBJ2-1, with D unclear. This CDR3 is 14 amino acids long. Trimming left V 1 base short and J 6 bases short, with 11 bases between. Germline CDR1 SGHNT, CDR2 YYREEE (reference sequence). The CDR3 loop is CASSLTPLGNEQFF. The CDR3 DNA follows: TGTGCCAGCAGCTTGACTCCCCTCGGCAATGAGCAGTTCTTC.

J is TRBJ1-2 and V is TRBV7-3; D perhaps matches TRBD1 (6 bases). Germline V gene lookup returns CDR1 SGHTA and CDR2 FQGTGA. The CDR3 runs to 13 residues. V was clipped by 1 base and J by 7 bases, with 10 bases between them. The CDR3 sequence: CASSLNVGGGYTF. In nucleotides, the CDR3 is TGTGCCAGCAGCTTAAACGTAGGGGGTGGCTACACCTTC.

This chain joins TRBV2 and TRBJ1-1, with 7 bases aligning to TRBD1. The CDR3 runs to 11 residues. The trim removed 9 bases at V and 7 bases at J, leaving 5 bases unmatched. Germline lookup yields CDR1 SNHLY and CDR2 FYNNEI. CDR3 sequence (DNA): TGTGCCAGAGGGACAGCGAGTGAAGCTTTCTTT. Protein sequence: CARGTASEAFF.

This chain joins TRBV19 and TRBJ1-1, with D maybe TRBD1 (5 bases). Trimming took 3 bases from V and 8 from J, leaving 19 bases between them. Germline V lookup: CDR1 LNHDA, CDR2 SQIVND (reference sequence). The CDR3 runs to 15 residues. CDR3: CASSMLTGVGVEAFF. The CDR3 DNA reads as TGTGCCAGTAGTATGCTAACGGGGGTGGGGGTAGAAGCTTTCTTT.

The rearrangement joins TRBV5-4 to TRBJ2-2; possibly TRBD1 for D (7 bases). This CDR3 is built from 16 residues. Trimming pared 2 bases from V and 4 bases from J, leaving 15 bases between. Per germline, CDR1 SGHNT and CDR2 YYREEE (reference sequence). CDR3 sequence (DNA): TGTGCCAGCAGCTTCTCACAGGGGCGGGGCACCGGGGAGCTGTTTTTT. Its translation: CASSFSQGRGTGELFF. Together with reference TRBV5-4 and TRBJ2-2, the CDR3 gives the full variable domain: ETGVTQSPTHLIKTRGQQVTLRCSSQSGHNTVSWYQQALGQGPQFIFQYYREEENGRGNFPPRFSGLQFPNYSSELNVNALELDDSALYLCASSFSQGRGTGELFFGEGSRLTVL.

J is TRBJ2-5 and V is TRBV12-2; the table's D call TRBD2 went unverified against the DNA. TRBV12-2 represents a pseudogene. This CDR3 has 14 residues. In nucleotides, the CDR3 is TGTGCAAGTCGCTTATTAGCGGGGGAAGAGACCCAGTACTTC. Its protein is CASRLLAGEETQYF.

The CDR3, as DNA: TGTGCCTGGAGTAGGGGACAGGGGGCGGGTGGCTACACCTTC. The encoded protein is CAWSRGQGAGGYTF. V usage is TRBV30 and J usage is TRBJ1-2; 12 bases line up with TRBD1. J was trimmed by 7 bases and V by 2 bases; bases with no gene match: 5. The germline gives CDR1 GTSNPN, CDR2 SVGIG (reference sequence). The CDR3 sequence is 14 residues long.